The 21 T cell receptor beta chains below were found in one sample sequenced in a study of T cells in localized non-small cell lung cancer. Some clones are missing from TCRdb's copy, which holds only in-frame ones; the method was immunoSEQ multiplex PCR. The sample holds 25,000 to 40,000 clones, 80% seen once. Sample: peripheral blood, taken before any cancer treatment. The receptors were gathered from a male donor at least 60 years old with stage III squamous cell lung carcinoma.

Relative to its sample, this clone is medium-sized (0.01 to 0.1%). This chain joins TRBV18 and TRBJ2-7, with D tentatively TRBD1 (5 bases). Germline lookup yields CDR1 KGHSH and CDR2 LQKENI. This CDR3 region has 13 residues. V gave up 2 bases and J gave up 0 bases, with 5 bases separating them. The CDR3 region is CASSPDSSYEQYF. The CDR3, as DNA: TGTGCCAGCTCACCAGACAGCTCCTACGAGCAGTACTTC.

This clone was found a few times. This chain joins TRBV15 and TRBJ2-7; 9 bases map to TRBD2. Germline lookup yields CDR1 LNHNV and CDR2 YYDKDF (reference sequence). The junction had 3 bases not matched to a gene; V was cut back by 3 bases and J by 6 bases. The CDR3 extends over 13 amino acids. Here the CDR3 DNA reads TGTGCCACCAGCAGGACGACTAGCGGCGAGCAGTACTTC. It is translated as CATSRTTSGEQYF.

The sample holds one count of this clone. V and J are TRBV7-3 and TRBJ2-1; a possible D gene is TRBD2 (6 bases). Germline assignment: CDR1 SGHTA and CDR2 FQGTGA. V lost 5 bases, J lost 3 bases, and 17 bases lay in between. This CDR3 is 16 amino acids long. CDR3 nucleotides: TGTGCCAGCAGCCTAAACTCGGGGGATGGCTACAATGAGCAGTTCTTC. As protein: CASSLNSGDGYNEQFF.

V gene TRBV30 combines with J gene TRBJ1-4, with TRBD1 matching over 9 bases. Germline V CDR1 and CDR2: GTSNPN, SVGIG (reference sequence). With 0 bases clipped from V and 10 bases from J, the junction kept 6 bases outside the gene matches. The CDR3 loop spans 14 amino acids. CDR3 protein: CAWSVLRGQGKLFF. The CDR3 DNA follows: TGTGCCTGGAGTGTACTGAGGGGACAGGGAAAACTGTTTTTT.

V is TRBV19 and J is TRBJ1-5; D gene ambiguous. Germline V gene lookup returns CDR1 LNHDA and CDR2 SQIVND (reference sequence). The CDR3 covers 12 residues. V gave up 3 bases and J gave up 7 bases, with 7 bases separating them. The CDR3 coding sequence is TGTGCCAGTAGTATCGGGTCACAGCCCCAGCATTTT. It yields the protein CASSIGSQPQHF.

The chain recombines TRBV6-6 with TRBJ1-5, with D perhaps TRBD1 (6 bases). Between the trimmed V and J ends, which lost 5 bases and 10 bases, there was a span of 15 bases. The CDR3 contains 13 residues. The V gene's germline CDR1 is MNHNY and CDR2 SVGAGI (reference sequence). CDR3 protein: CASSTPGGNPQHF. The CDR3, as DNA: TGTGCCAGCAGTACCCCCGGGGGCAACCCCCAGCATTTT.

This chain uses TRBV28 with TRBJ2-1; 8 positions match TRBD2. This CDR3 has 14 amino acids. Unmatched junction bases numbered 5, after V lost 5 bases and J lost 5 bases. CDR1 and CDR2 from the germline V gene are MDHEN and SYDVKM. This CDR3 reads CASSTVLADNEQFF. The CDR3 region has the DNA TGTGCCAGCAGTACCGTACTAGCGGACAATGAGCAGTTCTTC.

This chain links TRBV7-8 with TRBJ1-1, with D hard to call. The germline gives CDR1 SGHVS, CDR2 FQNEAQ. The ends were cut back, 1 base at V and 1 base at J, with 4 bases in the middle. The CDR3 extends over 13 amino acids. This CDR3 reads CASSLGRNTEAFF. The CDR3 DNA reads TGTGCCAGCAGCTTAGGTAGGAACACTGAAGCTTTCTTT.

This clone appeared a few times. The rearrangement uses TRBV7-9 and TRBJ1-4; possible D gene TRBD1, 5 bases. This CDR3 region has 15 residues. V shed 2 bases and J shed 5 bases, with 12 bases lying between them. Germline V lookup: CDR1 SEHNR, CDR2 FQNEAQ (reference sequence). The CDR3 spells CASSLTDTPNEKLFF. Written as DNA, the CDR3 is TGTGCCAGCAGCTTAACGGACACCCCGAATGAAAAACTGTTTTTT.

The rearrangement uses TRBV4-2 and TRBJ2-1; D not resolved. The CDR3 contains 13 residues. V lost 4 bases, J lost 8 bases, and 12 bases lay in between. The germline CDR1 and CDR2 sequences are LGHNA and YNFKEQ. As DNA, the CDR3 is TGTGCCAGCAGCCGAACCTCCGAGGATGAGCAGTTCTTC. Its protein product is CASSRTSEDEQFF.

This clone occurred a few times. This rearrangement joins TRBV4-1 to TRBJ2-5; D possibly matches TRBD1 or TRBD2 (5 bases each). The V end lost 2 bases, the J end lost 2 bases, and 21 bases lay between the germline ends. CDR1 and CDR2 (germline): MGHRA, YSYEKL. The length of the CDR3 is 18 residues. CDR3 residues: CASSQIDLIPGPQETQYF. CDR3 DNA: TGCGCCAGCAGCCAAATAGACCTGATACCGGGACCACAAGAGACCCAGTACTTC.

The chain uses TRBV19 and TRBJ2-2; a possible D gene is TRBD1 (5 bases). CDR1 is LNHDA and CDR2 is SQIVND in the germline V gene (reference sequence). V was shortened by 0 bases and J by 7 bases, with 9 bases between the two germline ends. The CDR3 is 14 residues long. The CDR3 sequence is CASSIEEGVGELFF. As DNA, the CDR3 is TGTGCCAGTAGTATAGAGGAAGGGGTCGGGGAGCTGTTTTTT.

As DNA, the CDR3 is TGTGCCACAGCACGTAGCGCTAGCACAGATACGCAGTATTTT. Translating it yields CATARSASTDTQYF. The chain couples TRBV19 to TRBJ2-3, with a possible D match to TRBD2 (5 bases). Deletions cut 10 bases from V and 0 bases from J, with 14 bases between. Germline V gene sequence: CDR1 LNHDA, CDR2 SQIVND (reference sequence). The CDR3 extends over 14 amino acids.

With respect to this clone: Other DNA sequences in this sample translate to the same CDR3. This sequence joins TRBV28 and TRBJ2-5; D unclear. Trimming cost V 6 bases and J 1 base, with 3 bases left between them. This CDR3 comprises 11 residues. Per the germline V gene, CDR1 is MDHEN and CDR2 is SYDVKM. Here the CDR3 DNA reads TGTGCCAGCAGCTCCCAAGAGACCCAGTACTTC. Protein product: CASSSQETQYF.

The chain is built from TRBV21-1 and TRBJ2-2; the D segment call TRBD2 is taken from the table without a DNA check. TRBV21-1 is an annotated pseudogene. The CDR3 is 13 amino acids. The CDR3: CARGLAGPSELFF. CDR3 nucleotides: TGTGCCAGAGGACTAGCGGGCCCCAGTGAGCTGTTTTTT.

The chain links TRBV5-1 to TRBJ2-3; the D gene is possibly TRBD1 (5 bases). Germline V gives CDR1 SGHRS, CDR2 YFSETQ. CDR3 length: 15 residues. V was shortened by 4 bases and J by 0 bases, with 12 bases between the two germline ends. CDR3 in amino acids: CASSPGRGSTDTQYF. In DNA form, the CDR3 reads TGCGCCAGCAGCCCTGGAAGGGGTAGCACAGATACGCAGTATTTT.

There are a few counts of this clone. This sequence joins TRBV21-1 and TRBJ2-2. TRBV21-1 is annotated as a pseudogene. CDR3 length: 18 residues. As DNA, the CDR3 is TGTGCCAGCAGCACCGATGGGGGAGCCCCTCCTTACACCGGGGAGCTGTTTTTT. It encodes CASSTDGGAPPYTGELFF.

V usage is TRBV25-1 and J usage is TRBJ2-5; 9 nucleotides line up with TRBD2. After removal of 8 bases from V and 5 bases from J, the junction contained 3 bases not matched to a gene. The CDR3 has 12 residues. Germline assignment: CDR1 MGHDK and CDR2 SYGVNS. DNA of the CDR3: TGTGCCAGCGGCGCGGGAGGGGAGACCCAGTACTTC. Translated: CASGAGGETQYF.

This clone has just a few counts. The V call is TRBV29-1, the J call TRBJ2-3; 9 positions agree with TRBD2. Germline values: CDR1 SQVTM, CDR2 ANQGSEA. There are 15 residues in the CDR3. V dropped 7 bases and J dropped 2; count of bases not matched to a gene: 10. The CDR3 spells CSANPPSGVTDTQYF. CDR3 nucleotides: TGCAGCGCCAACCCCCCTAGCGGGGTCACAGATACGCAGTATTTT.

The chain joins TRBV18 to TRBJ1-4; TRBD1 might be the D (5 bases). V was trimmed by 6 bases and J by 8 bases, leaving 13 bases between them. Germline assignment: CDR1 KGHSH and CDR2 LQKENI. The CDR3 is 13 residues long. CDR3 sequence (DNA): TGTGCCAGCTCCACCGGCAGGGACGAAAAACTGTTTTTT. Its protein product is CASSTGRDEKLFF.

The gene calls are TRBV6-6 and TRBJ2-3; tentative D call: TRBD2 (6 bases). Per the germline V gene, CDR1 is MNHNY and CDR2 is SVGAGI (reference sequence). V was shortened by 6 bases and J by 0 bases, with 13 bases between the two germline ends. This CDR3 contains 15 residues. Here the CDR3 reads CASSQSRGSTDTQYF. The CDR3 DNA follows: TGTGCCAGCAGCCAATCGCGGGGCAGCACAGATACGCAGTATTTT.